This is a list of T cell receptor beta chains from one sample in a study of cytomegalovirus exposure and HLA in healthy donors. Assay: immunoSEQ multiplex PCR; the TCRdb copy retains only in-frame clones and omits some. The data show some 190,000 clones, 75% to 90% seen once. The sample was PBMCs. The receptors were sampled from a woman in her twenties or thirties in good health and CMV-seronegative. Both conserved end residues are part of each CDR3. A D gene is named only where the DNA matches it firmly. Expanded clones are given a class, and other clones once, few, many or no size at all.

v_call: TRBV19; j_call: TRBJ1-6; clone_size: -; d_call: TRBD1; cdr3_nt: TGTGCCAGTAGCGGAGAGGGACAGGAGGTATCACCCCTCCACTTT; cdr3_aa: CASSGEGQEVSPLHF
v_call: TRBV28; j_call: TRBJ2-2; clone_size: -; d_call: TRBD2; cdr3_nt: TGTGCCAGCAGCCGTCATGGACTAGCGGGCTTTGGGGAGCTGTTTTTT; cdr3_aa: CASSRHGLAGFGELFF
v_call: TRBV12-5; j_call: TRBJ2-4; clone_size: few; d_call: -; cdr3_nt: TGTGCTAGTGCCACAGGCGGGGCCGAAAACATTCAGTACTTC; cdr3_aa: CASATGGAENIQYF
v_call: TRBV7-2; j_call: TRBJ1-4; clone_size: few; d_call: -; cdr3_nt: TGTGCCAGCAGCCCCCAGGGCGGTAGTAATGAAAAACTGTTTTTT; cdr3_aa: CASSPQGGSNEKLFF
v_call: TRBV18; j_call: TRBJ2-2; clone_size: -; d_call: -; cdr3_nt: TGTGCCGGCTCACAGACTACAGGGATCGGGGACACCGGGGAGCTGTTTTTT; cdr3_aa: CAGSQTTGIGDTGELFF
v_call: TRBV19; j_call: TRBJ2-1; clone_size: -; d_call: TRBD1; cdr3_nt: TGTGCCAGTAGTATTGGGCAGGGGGCGAGCAATGAGCAGTTCTTC; cdr3_aa: CASSIGQGASNEQFF
v_call: TRBV28; j_call: TRBJ1-1; clone_size: -; d_call: -; cdr3_nt: TGTGCCAGCAGTTCCTTTCAACAGGGAAGGGGTAAAGCTTTCTTT; cdr3_aa: CASSSFQQGRGKAFF
v_call: TRBV6-5; j_call: TRBJ2-2; clone_size: -; d_call: -; cdr3_nt: TGTGCCAGCAGTTACGGGGGGGCTTTAACCGGGGAGCTGTTTTTT; cdr3_aa: CASSYGGALTGELFF
v_call: TRBV5-6; j_call: TRBJ1-1; clone_size: -; d_call: TRBD1; cdr3_nt: TGTGCCAGCACAGGGGGCATGAACACTGAAGCTTTCTTT; cdr3_aa: CASTGGMNTEAFF
v_call: TRBV7-2; j_call: TRBJ2-4; clone_size: -; d_call: -; cdr3_nt: TGTGCCAGCAGCTTAGTTGGGGCCGGGGCCAAAAACATTCAGTACTTC; cdr3_aa: CASSLVGAGAKNIQYF
v_call: TRBV6-1; j_call: TRBJ2-1; clone_size: -; d_call: -; cdr3_nt: TGTGCCAGCAGTGAAGCGAGAAGGGGCCAGGGTTACAATGAGCAGTTCTTC; cdr3_aa: CASSEARRGQGYNEQFF
v_call: TRBV9; j_call: TRBJ1-2; clone_size: -; d_call: -; cdr3_nt: TGTGCCAGCAGCGTAGCAGGAGGAAGCGGCTACACCTTC; cdr3_aa: CASSVAGGSGYTF
v_call: TRBV2; j_call: TRBJ2-3; clone_size: few; d_call: -; cdr3_nt: TGTGCCAGCACAGACTTCGAGGATACGCAGTATTTT; cdr3_aa: CASTDFEDTQYF
v_call: TRBV5-6; j_call: TRBJ2-5; clone_size: -; d_call: -; cdr3_nt: TGTGCCAGCAGCTTGACGGGGGATTTGTACCAAGAGACCCAGTACTTC; cdr3_aa: CASSLTGDLYQETQYF
v_call: TRBV5-1; j_call: TRBJ2-1; clone_size: -; d_call: TRBD2; cdr3_nt: TGCGCCAGCAGCTTGGGAGGGACTAGCTCGAGTGAGCAGTTCTTC; cdr3_aa: CASSLGGTSSSEQFF
v_call: TRBV9; j_call: TRBJ2-3; clone_size: -; d_call: TRBD2; cdr3_nt: TGTGCCAGCAGCGGGCCTGGCGGGGGGACAGATACGCAGTATTTT; cdr3_aa: CASSGPGGGTDTQYF
v_call: TRBV2; j_call: TRBJ1-1; clone_size: once; d_call: TRBD1; cdr3_nt: TGTGCCAGCGGGGGACAGGGGTTTGAAGCTTTCTTT; cdr3_aa: CASGGQGFEAFF
v_call: TRBV27; j_call: TRBJ1-1; clone_size: -; d_call: -; cdr3_nt: TGTGCCAGCAGTTTATGGGCCGAAGGAACTGAAGCTTTCTTT; cdr3_aa: CASSLWAEGTEAFF
v_call: TRBV27; j_call: TRBJ2-1; clone_size: -; d_call: TRBD2; cdr3_nt: TGTGCCACCACAGTAGCGGGAGGGCCTTACAATGAGCAGTTCTTC; cdr3_aa: CATTVAGGPYNEQFF
v_call: TRBV9; j_call: TRBJ2-5; clone_size: -; d_call: TRBD1; cdr3_nt: TGTGCCAGCAGCGCCTCCGGGACAGAGTGGGAGACCCAGTACTTC; cdr3_aa: CASSASGTEWETQYF
v_call: TRBV7-3; j_call: TRBJ2-3; clone_size: -; d_call: -; cdr3_nt: TGTGCCAGCAGCTTAAAAGGGGGAGCAGATACGCAGTATTTT; cdr3_aa: CASSLKGGADTQYF
v_call: TRBV28; j_call: TRBJ2-6; clone_size: once; d_call: TRBD1; cdr3_nt: TGTGCCAGCGGGACAGGGGCTGGGGCCAACGTCCTGACTTTC; cdr3_aa: CASGTGAGANVLTF
v_call: TRBV19; j_call: TRBJ1-2; clone_size: -; d_call: -; cdr3_nt: TGTGCCAGTAGTATGGACAGCTCACTGTTTGGCTACACCTTC; cdr3_aa: CASSMDSSLFGYTF
v_call: TRBV5-1; j_call: TRBJ2-2; clone_size: -; d_call: -; cdr3_nt: TGCGCCAGCAGCTGGTTGGGAGAGAACACCGGGGAGCTGTTTTTT; cdr3_aa: CASSWLGENTGELFF
v_call: TRBV7-6; j_call: TRBJ2-1; clone_size: -; d_call: TRBD2; cdr3_nt: TGTGCCAGCAGCTTACCCCTTAGCGGGAGGATCACTAATGAGCAGTTCTTC; cdr3_aa: CASSLPLSGRITNEQFF
v_call: TRBV9; j_call: TRBJ2-5; clone_size: -; d_call: -; cdr3_nt: TGTGCCAGCAGCGTAGGTACTACCCAAGAGACCCAGTACTTC; cdr3_aa: CASSVGTTQETQYF